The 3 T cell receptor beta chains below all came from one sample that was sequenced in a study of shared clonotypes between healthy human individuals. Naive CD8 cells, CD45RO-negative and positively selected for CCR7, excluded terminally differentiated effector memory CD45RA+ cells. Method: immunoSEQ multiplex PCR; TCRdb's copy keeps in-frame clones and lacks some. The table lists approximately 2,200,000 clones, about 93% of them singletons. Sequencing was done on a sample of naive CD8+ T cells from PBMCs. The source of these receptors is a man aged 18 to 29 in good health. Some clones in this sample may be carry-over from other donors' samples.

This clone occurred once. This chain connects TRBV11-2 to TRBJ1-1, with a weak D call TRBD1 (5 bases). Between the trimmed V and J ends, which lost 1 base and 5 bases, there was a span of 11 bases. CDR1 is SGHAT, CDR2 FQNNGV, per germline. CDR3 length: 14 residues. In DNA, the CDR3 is TGTGCCAGCAGCTTAGCGTTCGGGGGGACTGAAGCTTTCTTT. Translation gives CASSLAFGGTEAFF.

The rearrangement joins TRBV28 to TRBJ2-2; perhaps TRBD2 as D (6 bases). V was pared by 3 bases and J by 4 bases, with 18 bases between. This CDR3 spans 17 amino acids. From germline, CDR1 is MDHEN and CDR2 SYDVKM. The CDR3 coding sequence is TGTGCCAGCAGTTTGGAAGGGGAGGCCCGTGTCACCGGGGAGCTGTTTTTT. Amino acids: CASSLEGEARVTGELFF.

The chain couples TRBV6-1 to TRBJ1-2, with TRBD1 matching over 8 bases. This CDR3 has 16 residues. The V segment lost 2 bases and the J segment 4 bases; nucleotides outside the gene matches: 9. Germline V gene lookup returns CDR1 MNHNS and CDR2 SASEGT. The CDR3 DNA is TGTGCCAGCAGTGAAAAGTTGGCAGGGGGCGTCTATGGCTACACCTTC. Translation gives CASSEKLAGGVYGYTF.